Below, one T cell receptor (beta chain) is given with its context. The sample belongs to a study of STAT5B mutations in CD4+ large granular lymphocyte leukemia. Per germline, CDR1 SGHRS and CDR2 YFSETQ. The CDR3 covers 13 residues. Profiled with immunoSEQ multiplex PCR; TCRdb holds only in-frame clones, not every one. The data show more than 30,000 clones, approximately 71% seen once. The chain combines TRBV5-1 with TRBJ2-5; 7 bases agree with TRBD1. TRBJ2-7 matches the DNA end more closely, so the J call is doubtful. Sequenced input: CD4+ T cells from blood buffy coats. This TCR was sampled from a human donor in good health. The CDR3 sequence is CASSRTGEYEQYF. Here the CDR3 DNA reads TGCGCCAGCAGCAGAACAGGGGAATACGAGCAGTACTTC.